A single sample gave rise to the 5 T cell receptor beta chains below, sequenced in a study of T cells in severe cutaneous drug reactions. Sequenced patients had Stevens-Johnson syndrome or toxic epidermal necrolysis caused by carbamazepine. TCR subtype-specific primers in iRepertoire multiplex PCR prepared libraries for bulk and single-cell sequencing. From its re-call of the multiplex PCR reads, TCRdb lists each CDR3 protein once, without DNA. The specimen's table records 1,300 to 1,500 distinct CDR3 sequences. What was sequenced was cells from a skin blister. These receptors were collected from a human donor with a severe cutaneous adverse drug reaction.

Its frequency marks this clonotype as medium-sized. The genes are TRBV7-6 and TRBJ1-1. Looked up from germline, CDR1 is SGHVS and CDR2 is FNYEAQ. CDR3 size: 12 residues. CDR3 protein: CASSSQNAEAFF. Supplemented by reference TRBV7-6 and TRBJ1-1, the full variable domain reads GAGVSQSPRYKVTKRGQDVALRCDPISGHVSLYWYRQALGQGPEFLTYFNYEAQQDKSGLPNDRFSAERPEGSISTLTIQRTEQRDSAMYRCASSSQNAEAFFGQGTRLTVV.

This clonotype is labeled medium-sized based on frequency. The rearrangement joins TRBV15 to TRBJ2-3. Germline V gene lookup returns CDR1 LNHNV and CDR2 YYDKDF (reference sequence). The CDR3 contains 14 residues. CDR3 protein: CATSSLGNTDTQYF.

This clonotype is labeled medium-sized based on frequency. The chain links TRBV12-3 or TRBV12-4 to TRBJ2-2; with no DNA, the TCRdb D assignment of TRBD1 cannot be verified. This CDR3 has 13 residues. This chain's CDR3 is CASRPRVTGELFF.

By frequency, this clonotype is medium-sized. The chain carries TRBV28 and TRBJ2-1; as DNA is missing, the TRBD1 call by TCRdb cannot be tested. This CDR3 has 13 residues. From germline, CDR1 is MDHEN and CDR2 SYDVKM. CDR3 protein: CASSLGAGRKQFF. Using reference TRBV28 and TRBJ2-1 for the parts outside the CDR3, the full variable domain is DVKVTQSSRYLVKRTGEKVFLECVQDMDHENMFWYRQDPGLGLRLIYFSYDVKMKEKGDIPEGYSVSREKKERFSLILESASTNQTSMYLCASSLGAGRKQFFGPGTRLTVL.

By frequency, this clonotype is medium-sized. CDR3 amino acids: CASTLGGDPAVGELFF. The rearrangement uses TRBV6-1 and TRBJ2-2; TCRdb's D call, TRBD1, is unchecked because there is no DNA. Germline CDR1 MNHNS, CDR2 SASEGT. CDR3 length: 16 amino acids.